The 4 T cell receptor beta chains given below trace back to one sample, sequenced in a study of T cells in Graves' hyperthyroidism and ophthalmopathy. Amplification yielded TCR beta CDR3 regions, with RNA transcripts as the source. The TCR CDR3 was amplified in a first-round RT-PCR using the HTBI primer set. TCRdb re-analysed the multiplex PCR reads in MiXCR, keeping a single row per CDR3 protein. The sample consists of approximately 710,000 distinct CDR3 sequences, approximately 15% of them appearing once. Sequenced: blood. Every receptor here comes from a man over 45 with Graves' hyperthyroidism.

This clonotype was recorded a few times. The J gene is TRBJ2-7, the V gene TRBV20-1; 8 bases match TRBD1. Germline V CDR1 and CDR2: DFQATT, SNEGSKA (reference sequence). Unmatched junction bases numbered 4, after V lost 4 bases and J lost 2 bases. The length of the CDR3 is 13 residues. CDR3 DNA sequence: TGCAGTGCTACCGAGGACAGGGCCTACGAGCAGTACTTC. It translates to CSATEDRAYEQYF.

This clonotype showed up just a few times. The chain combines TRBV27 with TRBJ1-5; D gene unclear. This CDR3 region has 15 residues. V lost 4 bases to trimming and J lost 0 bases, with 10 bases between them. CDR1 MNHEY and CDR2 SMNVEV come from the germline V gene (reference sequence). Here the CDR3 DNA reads TGTGCCAGCAGTTCCCTCGGATATAGCAATCAGCCCCAGCATTTT. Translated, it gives CASSSLGYSNQPQHF.

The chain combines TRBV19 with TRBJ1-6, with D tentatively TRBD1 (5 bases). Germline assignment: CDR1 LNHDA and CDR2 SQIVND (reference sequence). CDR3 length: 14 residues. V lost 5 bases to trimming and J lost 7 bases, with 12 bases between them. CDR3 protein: CASSADRRNSPLHF. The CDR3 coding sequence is TGTGCCAGTAGTGCTGACAGAAGAAATTCACCCCTCCACTTT.

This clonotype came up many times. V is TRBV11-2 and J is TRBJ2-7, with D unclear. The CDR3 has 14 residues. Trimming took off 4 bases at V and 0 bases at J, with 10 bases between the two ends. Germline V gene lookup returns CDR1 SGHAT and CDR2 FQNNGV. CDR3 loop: CASSYGFSSYEQYF. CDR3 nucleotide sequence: TGTGCCAGCAGCTACGGGTTTAGCTCCTACGAGCAGTACTTC.